The 25 T cell receptor beta chains below come from one sample, sequenced in a study of cytomegalovirus exposure and HLA in healthy donors. Use of 60 Vbeta and 13 Jbeta primers characterized the PCR. The method was immunoSEQ multiplex PCR; TCRdb's version includes in-frame clones alone and lacks a portion of them. The sample comprises about 180,000 clones, 81% of which are singletons, and 2% to 2.5% rests with the top ten. Sequencing was performed on PBMCs. The source of these receptors is a woman aged 25 to 45 in good health and CMV-seronegative.

V gene TRBV4-3 combines with J gene TRBJ1-5; tentatively, D is TRBD1 (5 bases). The CDR3 has 20 residues. The V gene's germline CDR1 is LGHNA and CDR2 YSLEER. With 1 base removed from V and 0 bases from J, the gap between germline ends came to 22 bases. CDR3 nucleotides: TGCGCCAGCAGCCAAGTGGCGTCGTCAGGGCTATCTTATAGCAATCAGCCCCAGCATTTT. Encoded protein: CASSQVASSGLSYSNQPQHF.

The chain carries TRBV6-5 and TRBJ1-1, with a possible D match to TRBD1 (6 bases). Germline loops: CDR1 MNHEY, CDR2 SVGAGI. This CDR3 comprises 13 residues. The germline V and J ends were trimmed by 0 bases and 6 bases, with 8 bases remaining between them. This CDR3 reads CASSYSRTAEAFF. The CDR3 coding sequence is TGTGCCAGCAGTTACTCGAGGACAGCTGAAGCTTTCTTT.

The gene calls are TRBV5-1 and TRBJ2-3; a possible D gene is TRBD2 (7 bases). The CDR3 is made up of 16 amino acids. V was shortened by 0 bases and J by 5 bases, with 16 bases between the two germline ends. Germline V lookup: CDR1 SGHRS, CDR2 YFSETQ. This CDR3 reads CASSLVAGAVGDTQYF. CDR3 nucleotide sequence: TGCGCCAGCAGCTTGGTGGCGGGGGCCGTTGGAGATACGCAGTATTTT.

Regarding this clone: One end of the junction varies from germline; a read error may be responsible. CDR3: CSSRPLAVLAKNIQYF. Written as DNA, the CDR3 is TGTTCCAGCAGGCCGCTAGCGGTCTTAGCCAAAAACATTCAGTACTTC. The chain is built from TRBV7-9 and TRBJ2-4; 7 nucleotides match TRBD2. Per germline, CDR1 SEHNR and CDR2 FQNEAQ (reference sequence). CDR3 length equals 16 residues.

The chain couples TRBV11-2 to TRBJ2-5; D perhaps matches TRBD2 (7 bases). This CDR3 region has 15 residues. The V end lost 5 bases, the J end lost 1 base, and 14 bases lay between the germline ends. Germline lookup yields CDR1 SGHAT and CDR2 FQNNGV. The CDR3 coding sequence is TGTGCCAGCAGCCTCAACGGGGGGCTCCAAGAGACCCAGTACTTC. Protein product: CASSLNGGLQETQYF.

A few counts support this clone. The V call is TRBV6-1, the J call TRBJ2-2; TRBD2 matches 11 bases. Germline CDR1 is MNHNS and CDR2 is SASEGT. There are 14 residues in the CDR3. V was clipped by 8 bases and J by 5 bases; unmatched bases: 4. The CDR3 loop reads CASHLAGGTGELFF. The CDR3 nucleotides read TGTGCCAGCCATCTAGCGGGAGGAACCGGGGAGCTGTTTTTT.

This chain links TRBV5-5 with TRBJ1-6, with 9 bases lining up with TRBD1. CDR1 SGHKS and CDR2 YYEKEE come from the germline V gene (reference sequence). This CDR3 contains 17 residues. V lost 2 bases to trimming and J lost 8 bases; unmatched junction nucleotides: 11. CDR3 sequence: CASSFGWTGEIHSPLHF. The DNA for the CDR3 is TGTGCCAGCAGCTTCGGATGGACAGGGGAAATTCATTCACCCCTCCACTTT.

This chain uses TRBV28 with TRBJ1-4, with no clear D. Per the germline V gene, CDR1 is MDHEN and CDR2 is SYDVKM. V shed 6 bases and J shed 8 bases, with 13 bases lying between them. The CDR3 runs to 13 residues. The CDR3 is CASSKGGGEKLFF. As DNA, the CDR3 is TGTGCCAGCAGCAAAGGAGGAGGCGAAAAACTGTTTTTT. Combining the CDR3 with reference TRBV28 and TRBJ1-4 gives the whole variable domain DVKVTQSSRYLVKRTGEKVFLECVQDMDHENMFWYRQDPGLGLRLIYFSYDVKMKEKGDIPEGYSVSREKKERFSLILESASTNQTSMYLCASSKGGGEKLFFGSGTQLSVL.

The genes are TRBV7-2 and TRBJ2-5, with a possible D match to TRBD2 (7 bases). CDR3 size: 13 residues. The V gene's germline CDR1 is SGHTA and CDR2 FQGNSA. CDR3 loop: CAEGGGYQETQYF. CDR3 coding DNA: TGTGCTGAGGGCGGGGGCTACCAAGAGACCCAGTACTTC.

The chain is built from TRBV7-8 and TRBJ2-5; possibly TRBD1 for D (6 bases). Per germline, CDR1 SGHVS and CDR2 FQNEAQ. The CDR3 is 15 residues long. V lost 7 bases and J lost 11, with 26 bases in between. The CDR3 loop reads CASTQTGQGFREQYF. In DNA form, the CDR3 reads TGTGCCAGCACCCAGACCGGGCAGGGGTTCCGAGAGCAGTACTTC.

This rearrangement joins TRBV9 to TRBJ2-6, with 9 bases that match TRBD1. The CDR3 consists of 19 residues. CDR1 and CDR2 from the germline V gene are SGDLS and YYNGEE. J gave up 0 bases and V 4 bases, and 11 bases lay outside the gene matches. CDR3 bases: TGTGCCAGCAGCCCAGCTCCGGGACAGGGTTACTCTGGGGCCAACGTCCTGACTTTC. It specifies CASSPAPGQGYSGANVLTF.

The chain carries TRBV7-8 and TRBJ2-2; 12 positions agree with TRBD1. CDR3 length: 19 residues. V shed 5 bases, J shed 7 bases, and the junction held 17 bases outside the gene matches. Germline loops: CDR1 SGHVS, CDR2 FQNEAQ. The DNA for the CDR3 is TGTGCCAGCAGCGCCGTACCACCGGGACAGGGGGCGTCGAACGGGGAGCTGTTTTTT. Translation: CASSAVPPGQGASNGELFF.

The rearrangement uses TRBV27 and TRBJ2-3; the D gene is possibly TRBD2 (5 bases). Trimming left V 0 bases short and J 4 bases short, with 11 bases between. CDR1 is MNHEY and CDR2 is SMNVEV in the germline V gene (reference sequence). The CDR3 covers 15 residues. The DNA for the CDR3 is TGTGCCAGCAGTTTATCCCTACTAGATGCAGATACGCAGTATTTT. Protein product: CASSLSLLDADTQYF.

The rearrangement links TRBV19 to TRBJ2-7, with D perhaps matching TRBD2 (6 bases). V was cut by 2 bases and J by 3 bases, with 11 bases left in between. The CDR3 consists of 14 residues. Germline CDR1 and CDR2: LNHDA and SQIVND (reference sequence). This CDR3 is CASSINGGSYEQYF. DNA of the CDR3: TGTGCCAGTAGTATAAACGGAGGGAGCTACGAGCAGTACTTC.

V and J are TRBV5-1 and TRBJ1-4, with TRBD1 matching over 8 bases. CDR3 length: 15 amino acids. The germline CDR1 and CDR2 sequences are SGHRS and YFSETQ. The V and J ends lost 4 bases and 7 bases, in that order; junction bases with no gene match: 9. CDR3 residues: CASSGTSGGSEKLFF. In nucleotides, the CDR3 is TGCGCCAGCAGCGGCACCTCAGGGGGCAGTGAAAAACTGTTTTTT. Full variable domain (missing parts from reference TRBV5-1 and TRBJ1-4): KAGVTQTPRYLIKTRGQQVTLSCSPISGHRSVSWYQQTPGQGLQFLFEYFSETQRNKGNFPGRFSGRQFSNSRSEMNVSTLELGDSALYLCASSGTSGGSEKLFFGSGTQLSVL.

The DNA for the CDR3 is TGTGCCAGCAGGACCAGCGGGGGGACGAAATCAAGCACAGATACGCAGTATTTT. This gives the protein CASRTSGGTKSSTDTQYF. The rearrangement joins TRBV7-9 to TRBJ2-3; 9 bases match TRBD2. The V gene end was trimmed by 6 bases and the J gene end by 0 bases; junction bases not matched to a gene: 13. This CDR3 region has 18 residues. Germline V gene data show CDR1 as SEHNR and CDR2 as FQNEAQ (reference sequence).

This clone occurred a few times. This rearrangement joins TRBV2 to TRBJ1-4, with D possibly matching TRBD1 (6 bases). The CDR3 length is 15 residues. Trimming removed 6 bases at V and 5 bases at J, with 16 bases between. Germline V lookup: CDR1 SNHLY, CDR2 FYNNEI. The CDR3 region has the DNA TGTGCCAGCAGCAATAACAGGGATCCCAATGAAAAACTGTTTTTT. Translated, it gives CASSNNRDPNEKLFF.

The chain uses TRBV10-3 and TRBJ1-4; D not certain. Trimming took 0 bases from V and 8 from J, leaving 16 bases between them. This CDR3 comprises 16 residues. Germline V CDR1 and CDR2: ENHRY, SYGVKD. CDR3 protein: CAISESSQAIVEKLFF. In DNA, the CDR3 is TGTGCCATCAGTGAGTCATCGCAGGCTATTGTGGAAAAACTGTTTTTT.

The chain has TRBV7-2 and TRBJ1-4, with D maybe TRBD1 (5 bases). Looked up from germline, CDR1 is SGHTA and CDR2 is FQGNSA. Trimming shortened V by 3 bases and J by 3 bases, and 11 bases separated the two germline ends. The CDR3 is 15 amino acids. As DNA, the CDR3 is TGTGCCAGCAGCTTGGGGCCGGGTCCTAATGAAAAACTGTTTTTT. This translates into CASSLGPGPNEKLFF.

This chain uses TRBV10-3 with TRBJ2-5; 7 bases agree with TRBD1. CDR3 length: 15 amino acids. CDR1 and CDR2 (germline): ENHRY, SYGVKD. J gave up 5 bases and V 6 bases, and 12 bases lay outside the gene matches. The CDR3 sequence: CAISPGQGVTETQYF. The CDR3 DNA reads TGTGCCATCAGCCCAGGGCAGGGGGTGACGGAGACCCAGTACTTC.

This chain uses TRBV5-1 with TRBJ2-2; D unclear. V was pared by 5 bases and J by 2 bases, with 7 bases between. In germline, CDR1 is SGHRS, CDR2 YFSETQ. The CDR3 is made up of 13 amino acids. The CDR3 loop is CASSLGNTGELFF. DNA of the CDR3: TGCGCCAGCAGTCTAGGAAACACCGGGGAGCTGTTTTTT.

The chain combines TRBV9 with TRBJ2-7; D is ambiguous. V was pared by 0 bases and J by 7 bases, with 8 bases between. CDR1 SGDLS and CDR2 YYNGEE come from the germline V gene. The CDR3 runs 12 residues. CDR3 amino acids: CASSVATSEQYF. CDR3 sequence (DNA): TGTGCCAGCAGCGTAGCTACGTCGGAGCAGTACTTC.

This chain links TRBV4-1 with TRBJ2-3; D might be TRBD2 (6 bases). CDR1 and CDR2 from the germline V gene are MGHRA and YSYEKL. The CDR3 contains 15 residues. Trimming pared 0 bases from V and 1 base from J, leaving 8 bases between. The CDR3 nucleotides are TGCGCCAGCAGCCAAGATACGGGGGGCACAGATACGCAGTATTTT. Protein product: CASSQDTGGTDTQYF.

This clone was seen a few times. CDR3 DNA sequence: TGTGCCAGTAGAAAACCCGGGACAGGGTCCAACGAGCAGTACTTC. Translation: CASRKPGTGSNEQYF. The rearrangement links TRBV19 to TRBJ2-7; TRBD1 matches at 9 bases. V lost 6 bases to trimming and J lost 5 bases; unmatched junction nucleotides: 11. This CDR3 comprises 15 residues. Germline V gene data show CDR1 as LNHDA and CDR2 as SQIVND (reference sequence).

The rearrangement joins TRBV7-6 to TRBJ1-2; TRBD1 matches at 11 bases. The CDR3 sequence is 15 residues long. Germline V gene sequence: CDR1 SGHVS, CDR2 FNYEAQ. V shed 5 bases and J 2 bases; nucleotides not matched to a gene: 4. CDR3 protein: CASSLRTGGNYGYTF. Here the CDR3 DNA reads TGTGCCAGCAGCCTTCGGACAGGGGGCAACTATGGCTACACCTTC.